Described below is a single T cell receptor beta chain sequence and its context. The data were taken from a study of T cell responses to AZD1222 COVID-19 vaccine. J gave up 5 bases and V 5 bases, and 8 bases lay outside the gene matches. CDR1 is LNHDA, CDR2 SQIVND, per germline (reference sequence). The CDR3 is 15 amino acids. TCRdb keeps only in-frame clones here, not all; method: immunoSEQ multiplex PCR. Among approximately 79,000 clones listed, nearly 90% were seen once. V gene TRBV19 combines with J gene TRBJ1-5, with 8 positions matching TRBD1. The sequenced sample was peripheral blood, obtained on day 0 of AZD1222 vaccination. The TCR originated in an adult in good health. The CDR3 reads CASSERQGAYQPQHF. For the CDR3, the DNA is TGTGCCAGTAGTGAGCGGCAGGGGGCATATCAGCCCCAGCATTTT. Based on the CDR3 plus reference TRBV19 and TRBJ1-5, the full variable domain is DGGITQSPKYLFRKEGQNVTLSCEQNLNHDAMYWYRQDPGQGLRLIYYSQIVNDFQKGDIAEGYSVSREKKESFPLTVTSAQKNPTAFYLCASSERQGAYQPQHFGDGTRLSIL.